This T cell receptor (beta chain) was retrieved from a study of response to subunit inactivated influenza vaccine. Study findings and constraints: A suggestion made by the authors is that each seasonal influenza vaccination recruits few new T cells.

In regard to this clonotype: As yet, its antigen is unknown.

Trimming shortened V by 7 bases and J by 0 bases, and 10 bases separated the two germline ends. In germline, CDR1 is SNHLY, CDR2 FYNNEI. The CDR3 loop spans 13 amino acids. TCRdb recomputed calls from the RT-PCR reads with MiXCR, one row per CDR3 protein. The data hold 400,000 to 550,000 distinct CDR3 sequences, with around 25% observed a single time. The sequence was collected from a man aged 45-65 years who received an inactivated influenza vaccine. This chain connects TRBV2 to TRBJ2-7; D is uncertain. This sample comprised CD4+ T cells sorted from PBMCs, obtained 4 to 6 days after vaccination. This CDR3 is CASMGSFSYEQYF. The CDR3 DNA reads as TGTGCCAGCATGGGTAGCTTCTCCTACGAGCAGTACTTC.